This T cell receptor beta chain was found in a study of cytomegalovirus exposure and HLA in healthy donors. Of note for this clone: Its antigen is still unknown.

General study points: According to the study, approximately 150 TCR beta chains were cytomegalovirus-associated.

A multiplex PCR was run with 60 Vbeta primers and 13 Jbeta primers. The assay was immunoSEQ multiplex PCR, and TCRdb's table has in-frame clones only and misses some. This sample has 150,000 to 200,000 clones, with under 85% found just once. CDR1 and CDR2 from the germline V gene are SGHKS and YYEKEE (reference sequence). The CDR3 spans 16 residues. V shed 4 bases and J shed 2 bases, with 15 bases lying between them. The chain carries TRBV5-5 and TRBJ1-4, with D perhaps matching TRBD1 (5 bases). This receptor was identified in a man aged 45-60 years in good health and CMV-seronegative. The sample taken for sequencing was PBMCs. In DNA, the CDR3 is TGTGCCAGCAGCCCCAGGACGGGACTCACTAATGAAAAACTGTTTTTT. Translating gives CASSPRTGLTNEKLFF.